Listed below are T cell receptor beta chains from one sample, sequenced in a study of blood T cell repertoires in COVID-19. Generated by immunoSEQ multiplex PCR, the TCRdb table keeps only in-frame clones and is missing some. The table shows 95,000 to 130,000 clones, with roughly 83% occurring only once. The specimen was peripheral blood. The receptors come from a man younger than 45 with acute or convalescent COVID-19. The CDR3 runs from the conserved cysteine through the conserved F or W. A D gene is named only where the DNA matches it firmly. The size of a clone is reported for some rows only, either as once, few or many, or as a class for expanded clones.

J | D | size | V | length | DNA | CDR3
TRBJ1-2 | NA | NA | TRBV30 | 15 | TGTGCCTGGAGCGGCGGCGGGGGAAGTTATTATGGCTACACCTTC | CAWSGGGGSYYGYTF
TRBJ1-6 | TRBD1 | NA | TRBV27 | 15 | TGTGCCAGCAGGGCGACAGGGTTAAATAATTCACCCCTCCACTTT | CASRATGLNNSPLHF
TRBJ2-7 | NA | NA | TRBV5-4 | 12 | TGTGCCAGCAGCTGGGAGAGTTACGAGCAGTACTTC | CASSWESYEQYF
TRBJ2-1 | TRBD1 | NA | TRBV19 | 16 | TGTGCCAGTACCGGCCTAGGGACAGGGGGAGTGAATGAGCAGTTCTTC | CASTGLGTGGVNEQFF
TRBJ1-3 | NA | NA | TRBV7-9 | 17 | TGTGCCAGCAGCTTGCTAAACGGGGTTGGCTCTGGAAACACCATATATTTT | CASSLLNGVGSGNTIYF
TRBJ1-1 | NA | NA | TRBV12-3/TRBV12-4 | 13 | TGTGCCAGCAGCATAGCCATGAACACTGAAGCTTTCTTT | CASSIAMNTEAFF
TRBJ2-5 | NA | NA | TRBV3-1/TRBV3-2 | 15 | TGTGCCAGCAGCCAAGATGGGAGGCCTAGAGAGACCCAGTACTTC | CASSQDGRPRETQYF
TRBJ2-2 | NA | NA | TRBV19 | 16 | TGTGCCAGTAGGGCCAGCGCCCGGATGCGCACCGGGGAGCTGTTTTTT | CASRASARMRTGELFF
TRBJ1-2 | TRBD1 | few | TRBV5-4 | 14 | TGTGCCAGCAGCTCCAGGGGGCTCGGGAATGGCTACACCTTC | CASSSRGLGNGYTF
TRBJ1-2 | TRBD1 | NA | TRBV24-1 | 15 | TGTGCCACCAGTGATACACAGACAGGGTCCTATGGCTACACCTTC | CATSDTQTGSYGYTF
TRBJ2-5 | NA | NA | TRBV21-1 | 13 | TGTGCCAGCAGCAGTGGACTAGGAGAGACCCAGTACTTC | CASSSGLGETQYF
TRBJ2-1 | TRBD2 | NA | TRBV5-4 | 19 | TGTGCCAGCAGCTTGGGCGGGAGGGTTCCCACCAGCTCCTACAATGAGCAGTTCTTC | CASSLGGRVPTSSYNEQFF
TRBJ1-1 | NA | few | TRBV4-2 | 14 | TGTGCCAGCAGCCAAGGGGCAGGGGAGACTGAAGCTTTCTTT | CASSQGAGETEAFF
TRBJ1-3 | TRBD1 | NA | TRBV9 | 15 | TGTGCCAGCAGCGTAGCAGGGGGAGCTGGAAACACCATATATTTT | CASSVAGGAGNTIYF
TRBJ2-3 | TRBD2 | medium-sized | TRBV29-1 | 14 | TGCAGCGTTGAACCTAGCGGGGGGACAGATACGCAGTATTTT | CSVEPSGGTDTQYF
TRBJ1-5 | NA | NA | TRBV5-5 | 14 | TGTGCCAGCAGCTTGGGGCAGAACAATCAGCCCCAGCATTTT | CASSLGQNNQPQHF
TRBJ1-1 | TRBD1 | NA | TRBV19 | 13 | TGTGCCAGTAGTTTGGACAGGGGGCCTGAAGCTTTCTTT | CASSLDRGPEAFF
TRBJ2-7 | TRBD2 | NA | TRBV6-5 | 13 | TGTGCCAGCAGTTACACCGAACTAGCGAGCGAGTACTTC | CASSYTELASEYF
TRBJ2-6 | NA | NA | TRBV7-2 | 16 | TGTGCCAGCAGCTTAGGGGGGGGGCCTGGGGCCAACGTCCTGACTTTC | CASSLGGGPGANVLTF
TRBJ2-2 | TRBD2 | NA | TRBV19 | 19 | TGTGCCAGTAGTGCGGGACTAGCGGGAGGGCAATTGAACACCGGGGAGCTGTTTTTT | CASSAGLAGGQLNTGELFF
TRBJ1-6 | NA | NA | TRBV2 | 15 | TGTGCCAGCAGTACCTACATCATGGGCAATTCACCCCTCCACTTT | CASSTYIMGNSPLHF
TRBJ1-4 | NA | NA | TRBV5-4 | 15 | TGTGCCAGCAGTCCGGGAGGGGTGGGGAATGAAAAACTGTTTTTT | CASSPGGVGNEKLFF
TRBJ1-6 | NA | NA | TRBV27 | 16 | TGTGCCAGCAGTTACTACGGACAGACTTATAATTCACCCCTCCACTTT | CASSYYGQTYNSPLHF
TRBJ1-2 | NA | once | TRBV21-1 | 12 | TGTGCCAGTCAAGACAGTGGGTATGGCTACACCTTC | CASQDSGYGYTF
TRBJ1-1 | NA | NA | TRBV12-3/TRBV12-4 | 12 | TGTGCCAGCAGTTTCGGGTACACTGAAGCTTTCTTT | CASSFGYTEAFF
TRBJ2-2 | TRBD1 | NA | TRBV12-5 | 15 | TGTGCTAGTGGTTTAAGACAGGGATTTACCGGGGAGCTGTTTTTT | CASGLRQGFTGELFF
TRBJ1-5 | NA | NA | TRBV12-3/TRBV12-4 | 13 | TGTGCCAGCAGGATGTCGAGATTTCAGCCCCAGCATTTT | CASRMSRFQPQHF